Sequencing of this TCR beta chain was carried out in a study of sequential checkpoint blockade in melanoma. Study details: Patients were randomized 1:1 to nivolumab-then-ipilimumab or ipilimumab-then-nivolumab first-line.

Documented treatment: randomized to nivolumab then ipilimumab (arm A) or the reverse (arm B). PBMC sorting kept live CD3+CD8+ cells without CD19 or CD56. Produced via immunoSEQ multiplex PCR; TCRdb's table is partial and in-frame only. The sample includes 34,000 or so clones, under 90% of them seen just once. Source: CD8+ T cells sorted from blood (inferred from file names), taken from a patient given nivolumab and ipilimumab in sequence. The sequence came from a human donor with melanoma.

The CDR3 is CAWSALGGIGQPQHF. The DNA of the CDR3 is TGTGCCTGGAGTGCCCTGGGGGGGATAGGTCAGCCCCAGCATTTT. The V call is TRBV30, the J call TRBJ1-5; a weak D match, TRBD1 (5 bases). Germline assignment: CDR1 GTSNPN and CDR2 SVGIG (reference sequence). The CDR3 is 15 amino acids. V lost 1 base, J lost 6 bases, and 16 bases lay in between.